These T cell receptor beta chains were read from a single sample in a study of blood T cell repertoires in COVID-19. Method: immunoSEQ multiplex PCR; TCRdb's copy keeps in-frame clones and lacks some. The sample has over 110,000 clones; over 75% are singletons. Sequenced sample: PBMCs or T cells enriched from blood (not recorded which). The receptors stem from a man aged 50-59 years in a cohort exposed to, infected with or recovered from COVID-19 (not recorded which). Both conserved end residues are part of each CDR3. Fields, in order: J gene, clone size, CDR3 length, V gene, D gene, CDR3 protein, CDR3 DNA. The D gene is left open where the match is weak. Expanded clones get a size class; other rows say once, few or many, or leave the size out.

TRBJ1-2,few,14,TRBV5-1,.,CASSADNLSYGYTF,TGCGCCAGCAGCGCCGACAATTTGAGCTATGGCTACACCTTC
TRBJ2-7,.,15,TRBV28,TRBD2,CASSSAGLAGDEQYF,TGTGCCAGCAGTTCCGCGGGACTAGCGGGAGACGAGCAGTACTTC
TRBJ2-5,.,14,TRBV6-5,.,CASSYAVGGGTQYF,TGTGCCAGCAGTTACGCAGTGGGGGGAGGGACCCAGTACTTC
TRBJ2-1,few,14,TRBV5-1,TRBD1,CASSSGQGSNEQFF,TGCGCCAGCAGCTCCGGACAGGGAAGCAATGAGCAGTTCTTC
TRBJ2-3,.,16,TRBV7-9,.,CASSLGGAVGLDTQYF,TGTGCCAGCAGCTTAGGTGGGGCCGTGGGGTTAGATACGCAGTATTTT
TRBJ2-3,.,14,TRBV7-9,TRBD2,CASSLEREGRTQYF,TGTGCCAGCAGCTTAGAGCGGGAGGGCCGGACGCAGTATTTT
TRBJ1-5,.,18,TRBV19,.,CASSTPPGRGQGNQPQHF,TGTGCCAGTAGTACCCCTCCCGGGCGGGGGCAGGGCAATCAGCCCCAGCATTTT
TRBJ2-2,.,16,TRBV3-1/TRBV3-2,TRBD1,CASSQARGSVTGELFF,TGTGCCAGCAGCCAAGCCAGGGGGTCAGTAACCGGGGAGCTGTTTTTT
TRBJ1-1,.,14,TRBV5-1,TRBD1,CASSPDRVGTEAFF,TGCGCCAGCAGCCCCGACAGGGTTGGGACTGAAGCTTTCTTT
TRBJ1-6,.,14,TRBV28,TRBD1,CASTSGQFNSPLHF,TGTGCCAGCACTTCGGGACAGTTTAATTCACCCCTCCACTTT
TRBJ2-5,.,15,TRBV29-1,.,CSVLDSRRIQETQYF,TGCAGCGTTCTCGACAGCCGACGAATACAAGAGACCCAGTACTTC
TRBJ1-1,.,15,TRBV7-9,.,CASSERLQQNTEAFF,TGTGCCAGCAGTGAACGCCTGCAACAGAACACTGAAGCTTTCTTT
TRBJ1-2,once,13,TRBV10-2,.,CASTSQGGYGYTF,TGCGCCAGCACCTCCCAGGGAGGCTATGGCTACACCTTC
TRBJ2-7,.,16,TRBV9,.,CASSEPSGGGTKEQYF,TGTGCCAGCAGCGAGCCCTCTGGCGGGGGCACTAAAGAGCAGTACTTC
TRBJ2-5,.,15,TRBV10-2,.,CASSVRLRSEETQYF,TGCGCCAGCAGTGTGCGACTCCGGAGCGAGGAGACCCAGTACTTC
TRBJ1-1,.,14,TRBV27,TRBD1,CASSVRDRNTEAFF,TGTGCCAGCAGCGTCAGGGACAGGAACACTGAAGCTTTCTTT
TRBJ2-4,.,13,TRBV7-2,.,CASSWLRGWPQYF,TGTGCCAGCAGCTGGCTCCGGGGGTGGCCACAGTACTTC
TRBJ2-2,.,19,TRBV7-9,.,CASSLGGQASRTNTGELFF,TGTGCCAGCAGCTTAGGTGGGCAGGCTAGCCGTACGAACACCGGGGAGCTGTTTTTT
TRBJ2-7,.,16,TRBV5-4,.,CASSLAPGQLTYEQYF,TGTGCCAGCAGCTTGGCCCCTGGACAGTTAACCTACGAGCAGTACTTC
TRBJ1-3,.,13,TRBV29-1,.,CSVEDRYGNTIYF,TGCAGCGTTGAGGACAGATATGGAAACACCATATATTTT
TRBJ2-7,once,13,TRBV7-2,TRBD2,CASSLSGPYEQYF,TGTGCCAGCAGCCTTAGCGGGCCCTACGAGCAGTACTTC
TRBJ1-1,.,10,TRBV20-1,TRBD1,CSAGTAKAFF,TGCAGTGCAGGGACAGCAAAAGCTTTCTTT
TRBJ1-5,.,14,TRBV30,TRBD1,CAWSPGQGVQPQHF,TGTGCCTGGAGTCCGGGACAGGGGGTTCAGCCCCAGCATTTT
TRBJ2-3,.,18,TRBV4-1,TRBD2,CASSQDIRRTSVPDTQYF,TGCGCCAGCAGCCAAGATATAAGGAGGACTAGCGTACCAGATACGCAGTATTTT
TRBJ2-3,.,14,TRBV11-3,.,CASSLGVSTDTQYF,TGTGCCAGCAGCTTAGGTGTCTCCACAGATACGCAGTATTTT
TRBJ2-7,.,14,TRBV29-1,TRBD2,CSVAGTSGTYEQYF,TGCAGCGTCGCCGGGACTAGCGGGACCTACGAGCAGTACTTC
TRBJ2-1,.,14,TRBV30,TRBD2,CAWSNQRGYNEQFF,TGTGCCTGGAGTAACCAGCGGGGATACAATGAGCAGTTCTTC
TRBJ2-1,.,14,TRBV6-5,TRBD2,CASSYSGRAYEQFF,TGTGCCAGCAGTTATAGCGGGAGGGCCTATGAGCAGTTCTTC
TRBJ2-1,.,14,TRBV6-5,TRBD1,CASSPGTGVNEQFF,TGTGCCAGCAGCCCCGGGACAGGGGTCAATGAGCAGTTCTTC
TRBJ2-7,.,17,TRBV7-6,TRBD2,CASSLEASGTSSYEQYF,TGTGCCAGCAGCTTAGAGGCTAGCGGAACGAGCTCCTACGAGCAGTACTTC
TRBJ2-7,.,15,TRBV20-1,.,CSASSSREPYYEQYF,TGCAGTGCTAGTTCGTCGCGGGAACCCTACTACGAGCAGTACTTC
TRBJ2-4,.,16,TRBV7-9,.,CASSGAGVEDKNIQYF,TGTGCCAGCAGCGGAGCCGGGGTCGAGGACAAAAACATTCAGTACTTC
TRBJ1-5,.,12,TRBV19,.,CASGNANQPQHF,TGTGCCAGTGGTAACGCGAATCAGCCCCAGCATTTT
TRBJ1-1,.,15,TRBV24-1,.,CATSDDTQGNTEAFF,TGTGCCACCAGTGATGATACGCAGGGGAACACTGAAGCTTTCTTT
TRBJ1-5,.,14,TRBV2,.,CASGHGGLGQPQHF,TGTGCCAGCGGTCATGGGGGGTTAGGTCAGCCCCAGCATTTT
TRBJ2-5,.,19,TRBV3-1/TRBV3-2,TRBD2,CASSQDQISGGLASETQYF,TGTGCCAGCAGCCAAGATCAGATTAGCGGGGGGCTGGCCTCAGAGACCCAGTACTTC
TRBJ2-1,once,16,TRBV7-9,TRBD2,CASSWAAGTNYNEQFF,TGTGCCAGCAGCTGGGCAGCGGGAACCAATTACAATGAGCAGTTCTTC
TRBJ1-3,.,16,TRBV18,TRBD1,CASSPGTGASGNTIYF,TGTGCCAGCTCGCCCGGGACAGGGGCTTCCGGAAACACCATATATTTT
TRBJ2-6,.,18,TRBV3-1/TRBV3-2,TRBD1,CASSQGDRGKFGANVLTF,TGTGCCAGCAGCCAAGGGGACAGGGGGAAGTTTGGGGCCAACGTCCTGACTTTC
TRBJ1-5,.,14,TRBV5-1,.,CASSPRGGNQPQHF,TGCGCCAGCAGCCCTCGAGGCGGCAATCAGCCCCAGCATTTT
TRBJ2-5,.,14,TRBV6-1,TRBD1,CASSDQGVQETQYF,TGTGCCAGCAGTGATCAGGGGGTCCAAGAGACCCAGTACTTC
TRBJ2-7,once,15,TRBV29-1,.,CSVEDGRGSSYEQYF,TGCAGCGTTGAAGATGGGCGGGGATCCTCCTACGAGCAGTACTTC
TRBJ1-6,.,16,TRBV19,TRBD1,CASSIAEGARNSPLHF,TGTGCCAGTAGTATCGCCGAGGGGGCGCGGAATTCACCCCTCCACTTT
TRBJ2-3,.,13,TRBV19,.,CASRRAGTDTQYF,TGTGCCAGTAGGAGGGCCGGCACAGATACGCAGTATTTT
TRBJ1-3,few,14,TRBV19,.,CASSTAGAGNTIYF,TGTGCCAGTAGCACGGCAGGGGCTGGAAACACCATATATTTT
TRBJ1-5,.,14,TRBV2,.,CASSVVTGNQPQHF,TGTGCCAGCAGTGTGGTGACGGGAAATCAGCCCCAGCATTTT
TRBJ1-2,.,14,TRBV11-2,.,CASSPGLEYYGYTF,TGTGCCAGCAGCCCAGGCCTCGAGTACTATGGCTACACCTTC
TRBJ2-5,few,16,TRBV4-2,TRBD1,CASSQDGTGGDETQYF,TGTGCCAGCAGCCAAGATGGGACAGGGGGCGACGAGACCCAGTACTTC
TRBJ2-7,.,14,TRBV9,.,CASSVVSGSYEQYF,TGTGCCAGCAGCGTAGTCTCAGGCTCCTACGAGCAGTACTTC
TRBJ2-7,.,14,TRBV11-3,TRBD1,CASSPGQRTYEQYF,TGTGCCAGCAGCCCGGGACAGCGGACCTACGAGCAGTACTTC
TRBJ1-3,once,16,TRBV30,.,CAWTLAGQFSGNTIYF,TGTGCCTGGACGCTTGCGGGGCAGTTCTCTGGAAACACCATATATTTT
TRBJ2-1,.,13,TRBV29-1,TRBD1,CSVAWTGANEQFF,TGCAGCGTTGCGTGGACAGGGGCTAATGAGCAGTTCTTC
TRBJ2-2,once,14,TRBV27,TRBD1,CASSQQGATGELFF,TGTGCCAGCAGTCAACAGGGGGCCACCGGGGAGCTGTTTTTT
TRBJ2-7,.,16,TRBV4-1,TRBD1,CASSQGPGGPLNEQYF,TGCGCCAGCAGCCAAGGCCCAGGGGGTCCTCTGAACGAGCAGTACTTC
TRBJ2-7,.,15,TRBV7-6,TRBD1,CASSLSGTGPYEQYF,TGTGCCAGCAGCTTATCCGGGACAGGGCCCTACGAGCAGTACTTC
TRBJ2-3,.,11,TRBV6-5,.,CATGRSDTQYF,TGTGCCACTGGGAGGTCAGATACGCAGTATTTT
TRBJ1-6,.,12,TRBV7-9,.,CASSFADSPLHF,TGTGCCAGCAGCTTTGCGGATTCACCCCTCCACTTT